This T cell receptor beta chain was sequenced for a study of blood T cell repertoires in COVID-19. Study-wide context: COVID-19 samples from acute and convalescent phases originated in the United States, Italy and Spain. PBMCs, B-cell-depleted T cells, or T cells were the source of the cDNA or gDNA that made up the material.

Participants had their cohort set by participant-reported clinical history. Sequenced by immunoSEQ multiplex PCR; TCRdb stores in-frame clones only, minus some. This sample has 250,000 to 300,000 clones, with about 86% found just once. The V gene end was trimmed by 1 base and the J gene end by 5 bases; junction bases not matched to a gene: 7. From germline, CDR1 is LGHNA and CDR2 YNFKEQ. The CDR3 consists of 16 residues. The receptor was derived from a man between 50 and 59 years old who had recovered from COVID-19. The V call is TRBV4-2, the J call TRBJ2-4, with 8 bases matching TRBD2. Sequencing input: PBMCs or T cells enriched from blood (not recorded which). CDR3 in DNA: TGTGCCAGCAGCCAAGTCGGTAGCGGGAACCAAAACATTCAGTACTTC. Translation: CASSQVGSGNQNIQYF.